Listed below are T cell receptor beta chains from one sample, sequenced in a study of T cells in localized non-small cell lung cancer. Method: immunoSEQ multiplex PCR; TCRdb's copy keeps in-frame clones and lacks some. The data contain tens of thousands of clones, 85% to 95% of them singletons. Sequenced material: peripheral blood, taken before any cancer treatment. These receptors were obtained from a female donor over 55 with stage I lung adenocarcinoma. CDR3s include the opening cysteine and the closing phenylalanine or tryptophan. The D gene is left open where the match is weak. Clone size is not always given. Where it is, it says once, few, many or a class for expanded clones.

V gene: TRBV10-3
clone size: NA
J gene: TRBJ2-3
D gene: NA
CDR3 DNA: TGTGCCATCAGTGAGTCGATGGGTCTAGGAACCACAGATACGCAGTATTTT
CDR3 protein: CAISESMGLGTTDTQYF

V gene: TRBV7-9
clone size: NA
J gene: TRBJ1-5
D gene: NA
CDR3 DNA: TGTGCCAGCAGCTTAGACAATTCGTACCAGCCCCAGCATTTT
CDR3 protein: CASSLDNSYQPQHF

V gene: TRBV7-6
clone size: NA
J gene: TRBJ1-2
D gene: NA
CDR3 DNA: TGTGCCAGCAGCTTATATGGCAGGGCATCGCTCTACGATGGCTACACCTTC
CDR3 protein: CASSLYGRASLYDGYTF

V gene: TRBV5-1
clone size: NA
J gene: TRBJ1-4
D gene: TRBD1
CDR3 DNA: TGCGCCAGCAGCTTGGGGGACAGGGATGCTGAAAAACTGTTTTTT
CDR3 protein: CASSLGDRDAEKLFF

V gene: TRBV19
clone size: NA
J gene: TRBJ1-1
D gene: NA
CDR3 DNA: TGTGCCAGTAGTATGAGGGGCCAGTTGCGGACTGAAGCTTTCTTT
CDR3 protein: CASSMRGQLRTEAFF

V gene: TRBV2
clone size: once
J gene: TRBJ2-3
D gene: TRBD2
CDR3 DNA: TGTGCCAGCAGCGTCCTAGCGGGGGCAGATACGCAGTATTTT
CDR3 protein: CASSVLAGADTQYF

V gene: TRBV7-8
clone size: NA
J gene: TRBJ1-2
D gene: NA
CDR3 DNA: TGTGCCAGCAGCCCCCTCCCCCGGGGTAACTATGGCTACACCTTC
CDR3 protein: CASSPLPRGNYGYTF

V gene: TRBV5-1
clone size: NA
J gene: TRBJ1-1
D gene: TRBD1
CDR3 DNA: TGCGCCAGCAGCTTGGCGACAGGGGTTCCTCTGAACACTGAAGCTTTCTTT
CDR3 protein: CASSLATGVPLNTEAFF

V gene: TRBV2
clone size: NA
J gene: TRBJ1-2
D gene: NA
CDR3 DNA: TGTGCCAGCAGGCGACGGGGCGGTGAATATGGCTACACCTTC
CDR3 protein: CASRRRGGEYGYTF

V gene: TRBV11-3
clone size: NA
J gene: TRBJ2-2
D gene: TRBD1
CDR3 DNA: TGTGCCAGCAGCTCTCATCTTATATCCGGACAGGGGACGAACACCGGGGAGCTGTTTTTT
CDR3 protein: CASSSHLISGQGTNTGELFF

V gene: TRBV19
clone size: NA
J gene: TRBJ1-1
D gene: TRBD1
CDR3 DNA: TGTGCCAGTAGGCTCGACAGGGTGGGCACTGAAGCTTTCTTT
CDR3 protein: CASRLDRVGTEAFF

V gene: TRBV14
clone size: NA
J gene: TRBJ2-7
D gene: NA
CDR3 DNA: TGTGCCAGCAGCCGAGGGGGCCTCGGGGGTTACGAGCAGTACTTC
CDR3 protein: CASSRGGLGGYEQYF

V gene: TRBV5-8
clone size: NA
J gene: TRBJ1-1
D gene: TRBD1
CDR3 DNA: TGTGCCAGCAACCTTGTAGGGGACAGGGGGCGCGGGGTTGCCACTGAAGCTTTCTTT
CDR3 protein: CASNLVGDRGRGVATEAFF

V gene: TRBV19
clone size: few
J gene: TRBJ2-1
D gene: NA
CDR3 DNA: TGTGCCAGTAGTATAGATCAAAACAGCAATGAGCAGTTCTTC
CDR3 protein: CASSIDQNSNEQFF

V gene: TRBV5-1
clone size: NA
J gene: TRBJ1-2
D gene: NA
CDR3 DNA: TGCGCCAGCAGTCCCGGGACGGCGATTAACTATGGCTACACCTTC
CDR3 protein: CASSPGTAINYGYTF

V gene: TRBV7-9
clone size: NA
J gene: TRBJ2-7
D gene: NA
CDR3 DNA: TGTGCCAGCAGCCCCTTTTATAATCCCCCCTACGAGCAGTACTTC
CDR3 protein: CASSPFYNPPYEQYF

V gene: TRBV7-9
clone size: NA
J gene: TRBJ2-7
D gene: NA
CDR3 DNA: TGTGCCAGCAGCTCACTCCTGGACTGGTCGTGGAAGCAGTACTTC
CDR3 protein: CASSSLLDWSWKQYF

V gene: TRBV5-1
clone size: NA
J gene: TRBJ2-2
D gene: NA
CDR3 DNA: TGCGCCAGCAGCTTGGAAGTTAGGGACACCGGGGAGCTGTTTTTT
CDR3 protein: CASSLEVRDTGELFF

V gene: TRBV9
clone size: NA
J gene: TRBJ1-2
D gene: NA
CDR3 DNA: TGTGCCAGCAGCGGACAGAAAGCTAACTATGGCTACACCTTC
CDR3 protein: CASSGQKANYGYTF

V gene: TRBV19
clone size: NA
J gene: TRBJ2-5
D gene: TRBD1
CDR3 DNA: TGTGCCAGTAGCGCCATAACCCACCGGGACAGAAAAGAGACCCAGTACTTC
CDR3 protein: CASSAITHRDRKETQYF

V gene: TRBV11-2
clone size: NA
J gene: TRBJ1-3
D gene: NA
CDR3 DNA: TGTGCCAGCAGCTTCCAAAGAAACACCATATATTTT
CDR3 protein: CASSFQRNTIYF

V gene: TRBV29-1
clone size: once
J gene: TRBJ1-2
D gene: NA
CDR3 DNA: TGCAGCGTTGAGGGGGCCATAGGCTATGGCTACACCTTC
CDR3 protein: CSVEGAIGYGYTF

V gene: TRBV29-1
clone size: NA
J gene: TRBJ1-3
D gene: NA
CDR3 DNA: TGCAGCGTCACCCCGGGGGGCAACTCTGGAAACACCATATATTTT
CDR3 protein: CSVTPGGNSGNTIYF

V gene: TRBV10-3
clone size: NA
J gene: TRBJ1-4
D gene: NA
CDR3 DNA: TGTGCCATCAGTGAGTCGAGCGCGGGACGAAATGGAAAACTGTTTTTT
CDR3 protein: CAISESSAGRNGKLFF

V gene: TRBV5-6
clone size: NA
J gene: TRBJ2-5
D gene: NA
CDR3 DNA: TGTGCCAGCAGTACCAGGGCTCTAGCGAAAGAGACCCAGTACTTC
CDR3 protein: CASSTRALAKETQYF

V gene: TRBV7-2
clone size: NA
J gene: TRBJ1-3
D gene: NA
CDR3 DNA: TGTGCCAGCAGCTTAGGGAAATCTGGAAACACCATATATTTT
CDR3 protein: CASSLGKSGNTIYF

V gene: TRBV6-5
clone size: NA
J gene: TRBJ2-7
D gene: TRBD1
CDR3 DNA: TGTGCCAGCAGTCCTTACACTACAGGGGGACACGAGCAGTACTTC
CDR3 protein: CASSPYTTGGHEQYF

V gene: TRBV11-3
clone size: NA
J gene: TRBJ2-7
D gene: NA
CDR3 DNA: TGTGCCAGCAGCTTAACAAACAGCCATTCCTACGAGCAGTACTTC
CDR3 protein: CASSLTNSHSYEQYF

V gene: TRBV5-5
clone size: NA
J gene: TRBJ1-3
D gene: NA
CDR3 DNA: TGTGCCAGCAGCGCGGATCGGAACACCATATATTTT
CDR3 protein: CASSADRNTIYF

V gene: TRBV11-2
clone size: NA
J gene: TRBJ2-5
D gene: TRBD2
CDR3 DNA: TGTGCCAGCAGCTCCCTACTAGCGGGGGGGCAAGAGACCCAGTACTTC
CDR3 protein: CASSSLLAGGQETQYF

V gene: TRBV27
clone size: NA
J gene: TRBJ1-2
D gene: NA
CDR3 DNA: TGTGCCAGCAGTTTTGTCGGGGAGGGGGGCTACACCTTC
CDR3 protein: CASSFVGEGGYTF

V gene: TRBV5-1
clone size: few
J gene: TRBJ1-4
D gene: NA
CDR3 DNA: TGCGCCAGCAGCTTGGGTGGGGGAGATGAAAAACTGTTTTTT
CDR3 protein: CASSLGGGDEKLFF

V gene: TRBV5-4
clone size: NA
J gene: TRBJ1-6
D gene: NA
CDR3 DNA: TGTGCCAGCAGCTTCGAGATCTATAATTCACCCCTCCACTTT
CDR3 protein: CASSFEIYNSPLHF

V gene: TRBV5-4
clone size: once
J gene: TRBJ2-2
D gene: NA
CDR3 DNA: TGTGCCAGCAGCCCATCAGGGGTTTCGAACACCGGGGAGCTGTTTTTT
CDR3 protein: CASSPSGVSNTGELFF

V gene: TRBV7-9
clone size: NA
J gene: TRBJ1-1
D gene: NA
CDR3 DNA: TGTGCCAGCAGCTTAATCAGTACGTTAGAGGAGACTGAAGCTTTCTTT
CDR3 protein: CASSLISTLEETEAFF

V gene: TRBV27
clone size: NA
J gene: TRBJ2-7
D gene: TRBD2
CDR3 DNA: TGTGCCAGCAGTTTACTGGCGGGGGGGCCGAGGGAGCAGTACTTC
CDR3 protein: CASSLLAGGPREQYF

V gene: TRBV2
clone size: NA
J gene: TRBJ1-4
D gene: NA
CDR3 DNA: TGTGCCAGCAGTGGCGCAGGCCAAACCACGCGGTTTTTT
CDR3 protein: CASSGAGQTTRFF

V gene: TRBV7-3
clone size: NA
J gene: TRBJ1-1
D gene: NA
CDR3 DNA: TGTGCCAGCAGCTTGGGACGGAATCGCGAAGCTTTCTTT
CDR3 protein: CASSLGRNREAFF

V gene: TRBV5-1
clone size: NA
J gene: TRBJ1-4
D gene: TRBD1
CDR3 DNA: TGCGCCAGCAGCTTGGGGTCAGCCAGGGGGCCGGCAACTAATGAAAAACTGTTTTTT
CDR3 protein: CASSLGSARGPATNEKLFF

V gene: TRBV19
clone size: few
J gene: TRBJ1-1
D gene: TRBD1
CDR3 DNA: TGTGCCAGTAGTATGAGTTTCAGGGGGCAAGCTTTCTTT
CDR3 protein: CASSMSFRGQAFF

V gene: TRBV6-6
clone size: NA
J gene: TRBJ1-2
D gene: TRBD1
CDR3 DNA: TGTGCCACCCTCTCCGGGACAGCCTATGGCTACACCTTC
CDR3 protein: CATLSGTAYGYTF

V gene: TRBV7-3
clone size: NA
J gene: TRBJ2-2
D gene: TRBD2
CDR3 DNA: TGTGCCAGCAGCTCGATAGCGGGGCAGGAGAACACCGGGGAGCTGTTTTTT
CDR3 protein: CASSSIAGQENTGELFF